The T cell receptor (beta chain) described here comes from a study of blood T cell repertoires in COVID-19 (dated by TCRdb to 2018 to 2021). Some background on the complete study: The collaborator samples originated in the United States, Italy and Spain and spanned the acute and convalescent phases of COVID-19. Samples came from the ongoing ImmuneRACE study (first 160 participants) plus 1,254 subjects from 6 global collaborators. The prospective study material was composed of cDNA or gDNA derived from T cells, B-cell-depleted T cells, or PBMCs. HLA class I and class II types, where available, came from metadata supplied by the sample provider rather than from assay-based typing. The dataset comprised deeply sampled blood TCRbeta repertoires from subjects exposed to, actively infected with, or recovered from COVID-19. Nearly every sample came with metadata listing a de-identified subject ID, COVID-19 status, age in years and sex. The repertoires were released in a freely available public database intended as a resource for research on the immune response to SARS-CoV-2.

Participants in the prospective study were enrolled through a virtual design, were aged roughly 18 to 95 years, and lived in 24 United States geographic areas. In the prospective study, cohorts were assigned on the basis of participant-reported clinical history obtained from a screening survey and a study questionnaire. Recovered participants in ImmuneRACE Cohort 3 were defined as having two consecutive negative NP/OP PCR tests, clearance from a healthcare professional, or resolution of symptoms. In the prospective study, mobile phlebotomists collected whole blood, serum and a nasopharyngeal or oropharyngeal swab from each participant. Additional blood draws and questionnaires over an approximately two-month period could optionally be provided by prospective study participants. Blood samples from the prospective study were shipped frozen or at room temperature prior to DNA extraction. Study-level results and caveats: The amount of clinical and demographic metadata varied by source and participant and was provided uncurated.

Counted from cysteine to phenylalanine, this CDR3 has 11 amino acids. Just the 33-base CDR3 DNA is kept, in frame starting at base 1. V gives up 3 bases and J gives up 6 bases, and the segment between their germline ends measures 6 bases. The germline V gene (reference sequence) sets CDR1 to LGHDT and CDR2 to YNNKEL. TCRbeta CDR3 regions were amplified from genomic DNA using the immunoSEQ Assay, a bias-controlled multiplex PCR. Per the source publication's procedure: The number of nucleated cells in each sample was estimated by amplification of reference gene primers within the assay. Sequence reads were collapsed and filtered to measure the absolute abundance of every unique TCRbeta CDR3 rearrangement. Productive Simpson clonality was computed per sample as the square root of Simpson's diversity index over productive rearrangements. The table was pulled from immuneACCESS by TCRdb, which kept in-frame rearrangements only. Such tables lose some clones; where checked, under half of the loss comes from unresolved V genes, and the rest has no known cause. The V and J calls and clone size were taken over from that table, and D and trimming were inferred from the DNA. In all, the sample holds 400,000 to 500,000 clones, and around 89% of those were seen once. Approximately 2% of the sample belongs to the ten largest clones.

Comments on this clone: No antigen is known for it. Per-base quality was not reported, and no clone a single base away is much larger than it.

Sequencing was performed on PBMCs or T cells enriched from blood (not recorded which). The clonotype comes from a middle-aged woman who had recovered from COVID-19. This chain is built from TRBV3-1 (or the pseudogene TRBV3-2) and TRBJ2-7, with the identity of the D gene unclear. The DNA sequence is TGTGCCAGCAGCCAGTATCGCGAGCAGTACTTC. Its product reads: CASSQYREQYF.